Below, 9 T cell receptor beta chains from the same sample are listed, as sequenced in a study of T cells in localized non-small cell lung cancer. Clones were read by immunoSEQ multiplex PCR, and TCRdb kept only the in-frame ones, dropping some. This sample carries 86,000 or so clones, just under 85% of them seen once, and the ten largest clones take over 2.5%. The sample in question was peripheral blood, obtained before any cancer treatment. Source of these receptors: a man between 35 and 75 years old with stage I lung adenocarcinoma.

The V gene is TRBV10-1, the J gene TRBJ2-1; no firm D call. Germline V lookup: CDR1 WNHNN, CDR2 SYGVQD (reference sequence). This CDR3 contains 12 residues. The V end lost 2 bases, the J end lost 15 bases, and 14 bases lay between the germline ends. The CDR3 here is CASSEPTYYLFF. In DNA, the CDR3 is TGCGCCAGCAGTGAGCCAACGTATTACCTGTTCTTC.

CDR3 sequence: CASSLDGLANYGYTF. The DNA for the CDR3 is TGTGCCAGCAGCTTAGATGGGCTAGCTAACTATGGCTACACCTTC. The chain joins TRBV7-9 to TRBJ1-2; unclear D gene. Germline CDR1 reads SEHNR; CDR2 reads FQNEAQ (reference sequence). V was clipped by 1 base and J by 0 bases, with 9 bases between them. This CDR3 has 15 amino acids.

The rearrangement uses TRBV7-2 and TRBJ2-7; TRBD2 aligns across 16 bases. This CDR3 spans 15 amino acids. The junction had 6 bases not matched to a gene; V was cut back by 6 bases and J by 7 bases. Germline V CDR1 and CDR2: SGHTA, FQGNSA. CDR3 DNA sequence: TGTGCCAGCAGGGGGGGACTAGCGGGAGGGCCGGAGCAGTACTTC. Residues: CASRGGLAGGPEQYF.

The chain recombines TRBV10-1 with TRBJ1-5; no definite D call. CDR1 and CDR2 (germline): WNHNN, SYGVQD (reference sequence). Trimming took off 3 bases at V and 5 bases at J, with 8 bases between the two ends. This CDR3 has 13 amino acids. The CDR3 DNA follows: TGCGCCAGCAGTGACAGGATCGATCAGCCCCAGCATTTT. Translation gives CASSDRIDQPQHF.

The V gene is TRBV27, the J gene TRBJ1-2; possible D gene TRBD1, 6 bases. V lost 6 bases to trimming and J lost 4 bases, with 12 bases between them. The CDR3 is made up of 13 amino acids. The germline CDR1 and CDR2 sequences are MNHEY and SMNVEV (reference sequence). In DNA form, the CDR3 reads TGTGCCAGCAGCAGAGACAGGTCCTATGGCTACACCTTC. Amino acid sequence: CASSRDRSYGYTF.

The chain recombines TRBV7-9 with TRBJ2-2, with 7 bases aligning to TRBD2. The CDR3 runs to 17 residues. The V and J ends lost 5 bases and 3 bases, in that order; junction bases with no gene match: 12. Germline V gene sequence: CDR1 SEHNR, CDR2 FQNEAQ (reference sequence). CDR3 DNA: TGTGCCAGCAGCCCCAGAGGGGAGGGAATTTACACCGGGGAGCTGTTTTTT. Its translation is CASSPRGEGIYTGELFF.

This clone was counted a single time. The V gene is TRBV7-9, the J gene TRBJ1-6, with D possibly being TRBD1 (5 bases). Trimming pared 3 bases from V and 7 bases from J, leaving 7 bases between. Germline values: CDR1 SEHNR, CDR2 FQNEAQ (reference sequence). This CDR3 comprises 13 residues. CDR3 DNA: TGTGCCAGCAGCTTGCGGGGGAATTCACCCCTCCACTTT. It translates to CASSLRGNSPLHF.

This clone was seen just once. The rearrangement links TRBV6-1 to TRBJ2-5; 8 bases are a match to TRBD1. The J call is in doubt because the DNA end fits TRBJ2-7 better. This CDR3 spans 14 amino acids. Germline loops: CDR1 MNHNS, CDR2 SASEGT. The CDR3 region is CASSRADRVYEQYF. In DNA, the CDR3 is TGTGCCAGCAGTCGAGCGGACAGGGTCTACGAGCAGTACTTC.

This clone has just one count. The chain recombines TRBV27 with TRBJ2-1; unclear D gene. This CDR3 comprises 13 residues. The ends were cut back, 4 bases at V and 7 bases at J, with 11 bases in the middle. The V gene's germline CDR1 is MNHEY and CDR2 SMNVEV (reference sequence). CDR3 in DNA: TGTGCCAGCAGTTGGTCAGCCCCGAATGAGCAGTTCTTC. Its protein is CASSWSAPNEQFF.